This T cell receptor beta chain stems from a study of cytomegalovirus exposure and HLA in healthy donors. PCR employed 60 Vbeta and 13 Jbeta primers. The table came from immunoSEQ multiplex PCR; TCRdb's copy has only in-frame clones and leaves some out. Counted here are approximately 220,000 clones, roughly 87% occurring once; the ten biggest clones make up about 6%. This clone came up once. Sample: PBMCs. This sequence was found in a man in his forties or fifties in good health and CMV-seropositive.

In nucleotides, the CDR3 is TGTGCCTCAGCAGAGAGCGGGAGTCGTACAGATACGCAGTATTTT. Its protein is CASAESGSRTDTQYF. The chain uses TRBV2 and TRBJ2-3; 8 bases line up with TRBD2. Looked up from germline, CDR1 is SNHLY and CDR2 is FYNNEI. The CDR3 is made up of 15 amino acids. Trimming at V came to 11 bases and at J to 3 bases, leaving 13 bases not matched to a gene. The full variable domain, its missing parts supplied by reference TRBV2 and TRBJ2-3, is EPEVTQTPSHQVTQMGQEVILRCVPISNHLYFYWYRQILGQKVEFLVSFYNNEISEKSEIFDDQFSVERPDGSNFTLKIRSTKLEDSAMYFCASAESGSRTDTQYFGPGTRLTVL.